A selection of T cell receptor beta chains follows, all from one sample in a study of blood T cell repertoires in COVID-19. The data were produced by immunoSEQ multiplex PCR, yet TCRdb's version contains in-frame clones alone and is incomplete. The table includes a few hundred thousand clones, 86% detected once. Sequencing was performed on peripheral blood. The source is a young man with active or convalescent COVID-19. CDR3s include the opening cysteine and the closing phenylalanine or tryptophan. Fields, in order: D gene, J gene, clone size, V gene, CDR3 DNA, CDR3 protein. D genes are given only for firm matches. Clone size is given for some rows only: seen once, a few or many times, or a class if the clone is expanded.

NA | TRBJ2-7 | few | TRBV6-5 | TGTGCCAGCAGTTACGCGCCGGGACATTCGGACGAGCAGTACTTC | CASSYAPGHSDEQYF
TRBD2 | TRBJ2-7 | NA | TRBV5-4 | TGTGCCAGCACCACTGGGGGGGACGTCAGCTACGAGCAGTACTTC | CASTTGGDVSYEQYF
TRBD2 | TRBJ2-1 | many | TRBV7-9 | TGTGCCAGCAGCCCCCGGGGGGGGGAGTACAATGAGCAGTTCTTC | CASSPRGGEYNEQFF
TRBD1 | TRBJ2-1 | NA | TRBV6-5 | TGTGCCAGCAGTAGACAGGGGGCGCGGTTGGATGAGCAGTTCTTC | CASSRQGARLDEQFF
TRBD2 | TRBJ2-7 | NA | TRBV7-2 | TGTGCCATCGTCGAGGCGGGGGGACCCAACGAGCAGTACTTC | CAIVEAGGPNEQYF
NA | TRBJ1-1 | once | TRBV19 | TGTGCCAGTAGATCGGGGAGGGCGGACAAAAACACTGAAGCTTTCTTT | CASRSGRADKNTEAFF
NA | TRBJ1-6 | NA | TRBV15 | TGTGCCACCAGCAGAGAGTCCGTTGATTCACCCCTCCACTTT | CATSRESVDSPLHF
NA | TRBJ1-1 | NA | TRBV6-5 | TGTGCCAGCGGGGTACGGGGCACTGAAGCTTTCTTT | CASGVRGTEAFF
TRBD1 | TRBJ2-1 | NA | TRBV5-1 | TGCGCCAGCAGCTTGGGGGGACAGGGGTTCTACGATGAGCAGTTCTTC | CASSLGGQGFYDEQFF
NA | TRBJ2-7 | NA | TRBV4-2 | TGTGCCAGCAGCCAAGGGGGGGAGACCTACGAGCAGTACTTC | CASSQGGETYEQYF
NA | TRBJ2-2 | NA | TRBV5-4 | TGTGCCAGCAGAGGATCGGGGGTGACCGGGGAGCTGTTTTTT | CASRGSGVTGELFF
NA | TRBJ1-1 | NA | TRBV10-2 | TGCGCCAGCAGGTCGGGGGAGATACGCACTGAAGCTTTCTTT | CASRSGEIRTEAFF
TRBD2 | TRBJ2-3 | NA | TRBV6-2/TRBV6-3 | TGTGCCAGCAGCGTAGCGGGGGGGTGGGTGACAGATACGCAGTATTTT | CASSVAGGWVTDTQYF
NA | TRBJ1-1 | NA | TRBV21-1 | TGTGCCAGCAGCAATTGGGTGGTATTAGTGGTGGCAGACTTTAACACTGAAGCTTTCTTT | CASSNWVVLVVADFNTEAFF
TRBD2 | TRBJ2-2 | NA | TRBV4-3 | TGCGCCAGCAGCCAAATCCCGGGGGCTATACTAGCGGGGGAGTCCCACACCGGGGAGCTGTTTTTT | CASSQIPGAILAGESHTGELFF
NA | TRBJ2-7 | NA | TRBV18 | TGTGCCAGCTCACCCGGGACTCTGCGGGGTAGCAACGAGCAGTACTTC | CASSPGTLRGSNEQYF
NA | TRBJ1-1 | NA | TRBV30 | TGTGCCTGGAGTGTACAGGTTAATACTGAAGCTTTCTTT | CAWSVQVNTEAFF
NA | TRBJ2-1 | NA | TRBV9 | TGTGCCAGCAGCGTTGTGGCGGGAAGTCTCTACAATGAGCAGTTCTTC | CASSVVAGSLYNEQFF
NA | TRBJ2-7 | many | TRBV25-1 | TGTGCCAGCAGTGAATCCCAGGGCTCCTACGAGCAGTACTTC | CASSESQGSYEQYF
TRBD1 | TRBJ1-5 | NA | TRBV29-1 | TGCAGCGCTGGGACAGGTGGAAATCAGCCCCAGCATTTT | CSAGTGGNQPQHF
TRBD1 | TRBJ2-7 | NA | TRBV6-5 | TGTGCCAGCAGTAAAACCGGGACAGGGACCTACGAGCAGTACTTC | CASSKTGTGTYEQYF
TRBD1 | TRBJ1-6 | NA | TRBV5-4 | TGTGCCAGCAGCTTGGCCGGGACAGGGGGTCTTAATTCACCCCTCCACTTT | CASSLAGTGGLNSPLHF
TRBD1 | TRBJ1-2 | NA | TRBV5-1 | TGCGCCAGCAGCTTACAGGGACAGGGTGGCTATGGCTACACCTTC | CASSLQGQGGYGYTF
TRBD2 | TRBJ2-3 | once | TRBV5-3 | TGTGCCACACCCTCCCACGGGAGGCTGTCCGCAGATACGCAGTATTTT | CATPSHGRLSADTQYF
TRBD1 | TRBJ2-7 | NA | TRBV18 | TGTGCCAGCTCACCACTCTCCGGCGGGACAGGGGGCTACGAGCAGTACTTC | CASSPLSGGTGGYEQYF
NA | TRBJ1-6 | NA | TRBV12-5 | TGTGCTAGTGGCGAGGTGGTGGGAGGTAACGATTCACCCCTCCACTTT | CASGEVVGGNDSPLHF
NA | TRBJ2-7 | NA | TRBV5-6 | TGTGCCAGCAGCTTGGGGTTAGGGGACGAGCAGTACTTC | CASSLGLGDEQYF
TRBD1 | TRBJ2-7 | NA | TRBV6-5 | TGTGCCAGCAGGAGACAGGGGAACGAGCAGTACTTC | CASRRQGNEQYF
NA | TRBJ1-1 | few | TRBV14 | TGTGCCAGCAGCCAAGATGCGCTGGACAGAGCGACTGAAGCTTTCTTT | CASSQDALDRATEAFF